The 19 T cell receptor beta chains given below trace back to one sample, sequenced in a study of blood T cell repertoires in COVID-19. Data came from immunoSEQ multiplex PCR; TCRdb stores just in-frame clones and leaves some out. The table shows roughly 230,000 clones, with 70% to 90% occurring only once. Material for sequencing was peripheral blood. Receptor source: a middle-aged man with acute or convalescent COVID-19.

This chain connects TRBV6-5 to TRBJ2-3, with 7 bases that match TRBD2. The CDR3 covers 15 residues. J gave up 0 bases and V 4 bases, and 4 bases lay outside the gene matches. Germline loops: CDR1 MNHEY, CDR2 SVGAGI. CDR3 sequence reads: CASSSVGGSTDTQYF. The CDR3, as DNA: TGTGCCAGCAGTTCGGTCGGGGGGAGCACAGATACGCAGTATTTT.

The rearrangement joins TRBV19 to TRBJ2-2, with TRBD2 matching over 15 bases. The germline CDR1 and CDR2 sequences are LNHDA and SQIVND (reference sequence). CDR3 length: 16 amino acids. V trimming: 10 bases; J trimming: 4 bases; junction bases outside the gene matches: 7. CDR3 DNA: TGTGCCACCCGGACTAGCGGGGGGGCGGTCACCGGGGAGCTGTTTTTT. Translation gives CATRTSGGAVTGELFF.

The chain combines TRBV6-2 or TRBV6-3 with TRBJ2-7, with 7 bases fitting TRBD1. J gave up 6 bases and V 6 bases, and 2 bases lay outside the gene matches. This CDR3 spans 11 amino acids. CDR1 is MNHEY and CDR2 is SVGEGT in the germline V gene. CDR3 DNA: TGTGCCAGCAGCCGACAGGGCGAGCAGTACTTC. Amino acid sequence: CASSRQGEQYF.

The chain is built from TRBV7-9 and TRBJ1-2; D gene unclear. Trimming cost V 5 bases and J 3 bases, with 7 bases left between them. CDR1 SEHNR and CDR2 FQNEAQ come from the germline V gene (reference sequence). CDR3 size: 12 residues. CDR3 amino acids: CASSAGYYGYTF. DNA of the CDR3: TGTGCCAGCAGCGCCGGGTACTATGGCTACACCTTC.

The chain has TRBV18 and TRBJ1-1; 10 nucleotides line up with TRBD1. After removal of 2 bases from V and 2 bases from J, the junction contained 8 bases not matched to a gene. CDR1 is KGHSH, CDR2 LQKENI, per germline. CDR3 size: 17 residues. The CDR3: CASSPRDRGLVNTEAFF. CDR3 in DNA: TGTGCCAGCTCACCAAGGGACAGGGGATTAGTAAACACTGAAGCTTTCTTT.

The chain recombines TRBV3-1 (or the pseudogene TRBV3-2) with TRBJ1-2; unclear D gene. Germline V gene sequence: CDR1 LGHDT, CDR2 YNNKEL (reference sequence). This CDR3 contains 10 residues. Deletions cut 6 bases from V and 10 bases from J, with 9 bases between. The DNA for the CDR3 is TGTGCCAGCAGTTGGACTTCCTACACCTTC. Encoded protein: CASSWTSYTF.

This chain uses TRBV6-6 with TRBJ2-1; 8 bases are shared with TRBD2. The germline V gene has CDR1 MNHNY and CDR2 SVGAGI (reference sequence). J was trimmed by 7 bases and V by 5 bases; bases with no gene match: 16. The CDR3 totals 17 residues. CDR3 loop: CASSLRFVAGGRNEQFF. The CDR3 DNA reads TGTGCCAGCAGTCTCCGATTTGTGGCGGGGGGCAGGAATGAGCAGTTCTTC.

This chain links TRBV11-3 with TRBJ2-1; 9 positions agree with TRBD2. There are 16 residues in the CDR3. Germline CDR1 reads SGHNT; CDR2 reads YENEEA. V lost 1 base to trimming and J lost 8 bases; unmatched junction nucleotides: 9. CDR3 sequence reads: CASSLVGGGGPDEQFF. Written as DNA, the CDR3 is TGTGCCAGCAGCTTAGTAGGCGGGGGGGGCCCCGATGAGCAGTTCTTC. The full variable domain, with the rest looked up from reference TRBV11-3 and TRBJ2-1, is EAGVVQSPRYKIIEKKQPVAFWCNPISGHNTLYWYLQNLGQGPELLIRYENEEAVDDSQLPKDRFSAERLKGVDSTLKIQPAELGDSAVYLCASSLVGGGGPDEQFFGPGTRLTVL.

The chain is built from TRBV2 and TRBJ2-1; 7 nucleotides agree with TRBD2. Germline assignment: CDR1 SNHLY and CDR2 FYNNEI. The V gene end was trimmed by 8 bases and the J gene end by 4 bases; junction bases not matched to a gene: 11. The CDR3 consists of 15 residues. The CDR3 region is CASGRERGVYNEQFF. The CDR3 nucleotides read TGTGCCAGCGGCCGGGAACGGGGGGTTTACAATGAGCAGTTCTTC.

This chain connects TRBV7-3 to TRBJ2-1; perhaps TRBD1 as D (6 bases). The CDR3 has 17 residues. Germline V gives CDR1 SGHTA, CDR2 FQGTGA. Between the trimmed V and J ends, which lost 5 bases and 8 bases, there was a span of 25 bases. The CDR3 reads CASSLRVDMGAEDEQFF. The CDR3 coding sequence is TGTGCCAGCAGCCTACGAGTCGACATGGGGGCTGAGGATGAGCAGTTCTTC. Based on the CDR3 plus reference TRBV7-3 and TRBJ2-1, the full variable domain is GAGVSQTPSNKVTEKGKYVELRCDPISGHTALYWYRQSLGQGPEFLIYFQGTGAADDSGLPNDRFFAVRPEGSVSTLKIQRTERGDSAVYLCASSLRVDMGAEDEQFFGPGTRLTVL.

This chain links TRBV30 with TRBJ1-1, with D maybe TRBD1 (6 bases). The CDR3 extends over 13 amino acids. Germline lookup yields CDR1 GTSNPN and CDR2 SVGIG (reference sequence). The CDR3 loop reads CGGQRTKNSEAFF. CDR3 sequence (DNA): TGTGGGGGGCAACGGACAAAGAATTCTGAAGCTTTCTTT.

This sequence joins TRBV7-9 and TRBJ2-7; TRBD1 might be the D (6 bases). Trimming shortened V by 5 bases and J by 6 bases, and 14 bases separated the two germline ends. The length of the CDR3 is 13 residues. Germline V lookup: CDR1 SEHNR, CDR2 FQNEAQ (reference sequence). CDR3 loop: CASSKQGFGEQYF. In nucleotides, the CDR3 is TGTGCCAGCAGCAAACAGGGATTTGGCGAGCAGTACTTC.

This chain connects TRBV6-2 or TRBV6-3 to TRBJ2-3; TRBD2 agrees at 9 bases. V lost 4 bases to trimming and J lost 5 bases; unmatched junction nucleotides: 7. Per germline, CDR1 MNHEY and CDR2 SVGEGT. The CDR3 is 15 residues long. CDR3 in DNA: TGTGCCAGCAGTTCGGGCGGGGGGGGCGTAGATACGCAGTATTTT. Protein: CASSSGGGGVDTQYF.

The chain carries TRBV6-5 and TRBJ2-1, with D maybe TRBD2 (5 bases). This CDR3 contains 15 residues. Germline V gene lookup returns CDR1 MNHEY and CDR2 SVGAGI. The V gene lost 6 bases and the J gene lost 4 bases, with 16 bases spanning the gap. The CDR3 spells CASSPLRAEYNEQFF. In DNA form, the CDR3 reads TGTGCCAGCAGCCCCCTGAGGGCCGAGTACAATGAGCAGTTCTTC.

This clone has only a few counts. V usage is TRBV7-2 and J usage is TRBJ1-1; no definite D call. Looked up from germline, CDR1 is SGHTA and CDR2 is FQGNSA. V lost 1 base and J lost 3, with 6 bases in between. CDR3 size: 13 residues. This CDR3 reads CASSLDPYTEAFF. The CDR3 nucleotides read TGTGCCAGCAGCTTAGATCCCTACACTGAAGCTTTCTTT.

This clone turned up a few times. CDR3 in DNA: TGTGCCAGCAGCCAAGATATTGCAGGGTGGGATACGCAGTATTTT. This sequence encodes CASSQDIAGWDTQYF. This chain uses TRBV14 with TRBJ2-3, with a possible D match to TRBD1 (5 bases). Germline V gives CDR1 SGHDN, CDR2 FVKESK. The germline V and J ends were trimmed by 0 bases and 6 bases, with 13 bases remaining between them. The CDR3 runs 15 residues.

The chain links TRBV5-6 to TRBJ2-7, with a tentative D call TRBD2 (6 bases). Trimming shortened V by 5 bases and J by 6 bases, and 21 bases separated the two germline ends. Germline V gene lookup returns CDR1 SGHDT and CDR2 YYEEEE. This CDR3 region has 15 residues. The CDR3 DNA reads as TGTGCCAGCAGGGAGGGCGGCTCGACCCCCTCCGAGCAGTACTTC. Translated, it gives CASREGGSTPSEQYF.

CDR3 DNA: TGTGCCAGCTCACTTCTCCCCGGGACAGGGGGCATAGAGACCCAGTACTTC. This sequence encodes CASSLLPGTGGIETQYF. The rearrangement joins TRBV18 to TRBJ2-5; 12 bases agree with TRBD1. Germline values: CDR1 KGHSH, CDR2 LQKENI. V lost 4 bases, J lost 4 bases, and 10 bases stayed unmatched. CDR3 size: 17 residues.

This clone was observed a single time. This chain connects TRBV19 to TRBJ2-1, with 9 positions matching TRBD2. This CDR3 contains 16 residues. V trimming: 2 bases; J trimming: 5 bases; junction bases outside the gene matches: 7. Germline CDR1 LNHDA, CDR2 SQIVND (reference sequence). CDR3 amino acids: CASSILAGRRNNEQFF. The CDR3 DNA sequence: TGTGCCAGTAGTATACTAGCGGGGCGAAGGAACAATGAGCAGTTCTTC.